What follows are 16 T cell receptor beta chains derived from one specimen sequenced in a study of T-cell reconstitution after alpha-beta-depleted transplantation in children. Library preparation (for TCRbeta) was performed with unique molecular identifiers. Each CDR3 protein gets one entry after TCRdb re-called the PCR reads with MiXCR. The sample comprises about 610,000 distinct CDR3 sequences, roughly a tenth of which are singletons, and about 4% rests with the top ten. The sequencing here drew on PBMCs from the stem cell graft donor, taken from the stem cell graft. The receptors come from a human donor who donated a stem cell graft to a child with acute myeloid leukemia.

This clonotype was detected only a few times. V gene TRBV30 combines with J gene TRBJ2-7; 11 bases are shared with TRBD2. CDR3 size: 14 residues. Germline V gene lookup returns CDR1 GTSNPN and CDR2 SVGIG (reference sequence). V gave up 7 bases and J gave up 4 bases; unmatched junction bases: 9. The CDR3 loop is CALRKLAGEYEQYF. CDR3 bases: TGTGCCTTACGAAAACTAGCGGGGGAATACGAGCAGTACTTC.

This clonotype was counted at least ten times. The genes are TRBV28 and TRBJ1-2; D is unclear. V lost 6 bases to trimming and J lost 6 bases, with 14 bases between them. The CDR3 covers 13 residues. Germline CDR1 MDHEN, CDR2 SYDVKM. The CDR3 here is CASSLPLRDGYTF. CDR3 coding DNA: TGTGCCAGCAGCCTCCCCCTGAGGGATGGCTACACCTTC.

The rearrangement links TRBV10-3 to TRBJ1-2, with 10 bases that match TRBD1. This CDR3 is 14 amino acids long. Germline V gene sequence: CDR1 ENHRY, CDR2 SYGVKD. With V trimmed by 4 bases and J by 6 bases, 5 bases remained unmatched. The CDR3 DNA reads as TGTGCCATCAGTGCTCCCGGGACAGGGGATGGCTACACCTTC. It yields the protein CAISAPGTGDGYTF.

Concerning this clonotype itself: With a much larger clone just one base away, this may be a read error. V is TRBV20-1 and J is TRBJ2-2; 11 bases are shared with TRBD2. The CDR3 is 17 amino acids. The germline gives CDR1 DFQATT, CDR2 SNEGSKA (reference sequence). CDR3 sequence: CCARDWGTSGNTGELFF. CDR3 nucleotides: TGCTGTGCTAGAGATTGGGGGACTAGCGGGAACACCGGGGAGCTGTTTTTT.

A few counts support this clonotype. The genes are TRBV11-2 and TRBJ2-3, with TRBD2 matching over 11 bases. Trimming cost V 3 bases and J 5 bases; bases outside gene matches: 4. Germline CDR1 reads SGHAT; CDR2 reads FQNNGV. CDR3 length: 15 residues. The CDR3 bases are TGTGCCAGCAGCTTTAATAGCGGGAGGGGAGATACGCAGTATTTT. This codes for CASSFNSGRGDTQYF.

This rearrangement joins TRBV7-2 to TRBJ1-3; D may be TRBD1 (5 bases). This CDR3 contains 16 residues. Between the trimmed V and J ends, which lost 4 bases and 0 bases, there was a span of 13 bases. Germline CDR1 is SGHTA and CDR2 is FQGNSA. The CDR3 spells CASSYGGVNSGNTIYF. In DNA form, the CDR3 reads TGTGCCAGCAGCTACGGGGGTGTGAACTCTGGAAACACCATATATTTT.

This clonotype turned up a few times. CDR3 residues: CASSPWGQASNEQFF. CDR3 in DNA: TGTGCCAGCAGTCCTTGGGGACAGGCGTCCAATGAGCAGTTCTTC. The V and J genes are TRBV2 and TRBJ2-1, with 8 bases that match TRBD1. Germline CDR1 and CDR2: SNHLY and FYNNEI. The length of the CDR3 is 15 residues. The V segment lost 5 bases and the J segment 6 bases; nucleotides outside the gene matches: 9.

This clonotype appeared a few times. This chain's CDR3 is CASRGIEEKLFF. The CDR3 nucleotides read TGTGCCAGCAGGGGGATTGAGGAAAAACTGTTTTTT. The chain recombines TRBV3-1 with TRBJ1-4, with no clear D. The length of the CDR3 is 12 residues. Trimming left V 6 bases short and J 8 bases short, with 10 bases between. CDR1 LGHDT and CDR2 YNNKEL come from the germline V gene (reference sequence).

This clonotype has a count of ten or more. The genes are TRBV9 and TRBJ2-1, with 15 bases identical to TRBD2. Unmatched junction bases numbered 10, after V lost 3 bases and J lost 0 bases. From germline, CDR1 is SGDLS and CDR2 YYNGEE. The CDR3 spans 20 residues. The CDR3 DNA reads as TGTGCCAGCAGCGCCGAGGGACTAGCGGGAGGCCAGAGCTCCTACAATGAGCAGTTCTTC. Translation: CASSAEGLAGGQSSYNEQFF.

The table lists this clonotype with a few counts. The chain links TRBV7-9 to TRBJ2-3; the D is unclear. The CDR3 runs to 15 residues. Germline CDR1 and CDR2: SEHNR and FQNEAQ (reference sequence). V was trimmed by 5 bases and J by 0 bases, leaving 12 bases between them. The CDR3, as DNA: TGTGCCAGCAGCCGCTCTAGAATTAGCACAGATACGCAGTATTTT. It translates to CASSRSRISTDTQYF.

This clonotype came up a few times. The CDR3 DNA reads as TGCAGTGCCCCTTGGACTAGCGGGAGCTACGAGCAGTACTTC. Translated: CSAPWTSGSYEQYF. The V gene is TRBV20-1, the J gene TRBJ2-7; TRBD2 aligns across 13 bases. The germline CDR1 and CDR2 sequences are DFQATT and SNEGSKA (reference sequence). V shed 6 bases, J shed 3 bases, and the junction held 5 bases outside the gene matches. CDR3 length equals 14 residues.

This clonotype was picked up many times. This rearrangement joins TRBV6-5 to TRBJ1-6; 7 bases map to TRBD1. The CDR3 is 14 amino acids. The germline CDR1 and CDR2 sequences are MNHEY and SVGAGI. J gave up 6 bases and V 8 bases, and 7 bases lay outside the gene matches. In DNA, the CDR3 is TGTGCCAGCCAGCAGGGGGACGCTAATTCACCCCTCCACTTT. This translates into CASQQGDANSPLHF.

This chain connects TRBV5-5 to TRBJ2-7; perhaps TRBD2 as D (5 bases). The V end was cut by 0 bases, the J end by 7 bases, with 14 bases between. Germline V lookup: CDR1 SGHKS, CDR2 YYEKEE (reference sequence). The CDR3 has 14 amino acids. The CDR3 sequence: CASSLDLARGEQYF. CDR3 DNA: TGTGCCAGCAGCTTGGATCTAGCCCGCGGGGAGCAGTACTTC. Filled out from reference TRBV5-5 and TRBJ2-7, the complete variable domain reads DAGVTQSPTHLIKTRGQQVTLRCSPISGHKSVSWYQQVLGQGPQFIFQYYEKEERGRGNFPDRFSARQFPNYSSELNVNALLLGDSALYLCASSLDLARGEQYFGPGTRLTVT.

This clonotype was picked up a small number of times. The chain joins TRBV12-5 to TRBJ2-7; possibly TRBD2 for D (5 bases). Trimming stripped 8 bases from V and 6 bases from J, with 14 bases between. Germline lookup yields CDR1 LGHNT and CDR2 FRNRAP. This CDR3 has 12 residues. This CDR3 reads CASPIRGGEQYF. The CDR3 DNA sequence: TGTGCTAGTCCTATCCGGGGTGGCGAGCAGTACTTC.

This clonotype was counted many times. V usage is TRBV7-3 and J usage is TRBJ2-7; maybe TRBD1 (6 bases). CDR3 length: 16 amino acids. V was pared by 4 bases and J by 3 bases, with 19 bases between. Germline CDR1 SGHTA, CDR2 FQGTGA. CDR3 amino acids: CASSSTPDHRDYEQYF. The CDR3 DNA is TGTGCCAGCAGCTCGACCCCCGACCACAGGGACTACGAGCAGTACTTC.

The chain is built from TRBV28 and TRBJ2-1; D perhaps matches TRBD1 (6 bases). Germline loops: CDR1 MDHEN, CDR2 SYDVKM. The V end was cut by 7 bases, the J end by 4 bases, with 17 bases between. The CDR3 loop spans 15 amino acids. Written as DNA, the CDR3 is TGTGCCAGCATTACCCCCGGGACACCTTACAATGAGCAGTTCTTC. This codes for CASITPGTPYNEQFF.